These 3 T cell receptor beta chains came from one sample sequenced in a study of blood T cell repertoires in COVID-19. The method was immunoSEQ multiplex PCR; TCRdb's version includes in-frame clones alone and lacks a portion of them. This sample has a few hundred thousand clones, with around 89% found just once. Material for sequencing was peripheral blood. The receptors shown here come from a man between 18 and 35 years old who had recovered from COVID-19.

This clone appeared a few times. The rearrangement joins TRBV19 to TRBJ1-5; 10 bases align to TRBD1. CDR3 length: 18 residues. CDR1 is LNHDA and CDR2 is SQIVND in the germline V gene (reference sequence). V dropped 8 bases and J dropped 0; count of bases not matched to a gene: 13. CDR3 residues: CASHLGRTGGLSNQPQHF. CDR3 nucleotide sequence: TGTGCCAGTCATCTCGGAAGGACAGGGGGTCTTAGCAATCAGCCCCAGCATTTT.

The chain couples TRBV6-5 to TRBJ1-2, with D perhaps matching TRBD1 (5 bases). Germline loops: CDR1 MNHEY, CDR2 SVGAGI. This CDR3 contains 15 residues. V lost 0 bases and J 7 bases, leaving 15 bases between the germline ends. CDR3 in amino acids: CASSYSIGGGSGYTF. The CDR3 region has the DNA TGTGCCAGCAGTTACTCGATTGGGGGGGGAAGTGGCTACACCTTC.

This chain connects TRBV19 to TRBJ1-1; the D gene is possibly TRBD1 (5 bases). Trimming shortened V by 5 bases and J by 3 bases, and 16 bases separated the two germline ends. The germline CDR1 and CDR2 sequences are LNHDA and SQIVND (reference sequence). The CDR3 is 15 residues long. CDR3 DNA sequence: TGTGCCAGTAGTCTCGGGGGAAGAGCCTACACTGAAGCTTTCTTT. This codes for CASSLGGRAYTEAFF.